This T cell receptor beta chain was sequenced in a study of blood T cell repertoires in COVID-19. The wider study: Before being deemed recovered, Cohort 3 donors had two negative PCRs, clearance, or symptom resolution.

The length of the CDR3 is 14 residues. Trimming shortened V by 1 base and J by 9 bases, and 10 bases separated the two germline ends. In germline, CDR1 is SGHTA, CDR2 FQGNSA. The table came from immunoSEQ multiplex PCR; TCRdb's copy has only in-frame clones and leaves some out. This table has approximately 240,000 clones, around 85% appearing once. Sequencing was carried out using PBMCs or T cells enriched from blood (not recorded which). This receptor was taken from a woman in her 50s in a cohort exposed to, infected with or recovered from COVID-19 (not recorded which). The rearrangement joins TRBV7-2 to TRBJ1-6, with D maybe TRBD1 (5 bases). The DNA of the CDR3 is TGTGCCAGCAGCTTAGAGGGCCAGGGTTCACCCCTCCACTTT. As protein: CASSLEGQGSPLHF.